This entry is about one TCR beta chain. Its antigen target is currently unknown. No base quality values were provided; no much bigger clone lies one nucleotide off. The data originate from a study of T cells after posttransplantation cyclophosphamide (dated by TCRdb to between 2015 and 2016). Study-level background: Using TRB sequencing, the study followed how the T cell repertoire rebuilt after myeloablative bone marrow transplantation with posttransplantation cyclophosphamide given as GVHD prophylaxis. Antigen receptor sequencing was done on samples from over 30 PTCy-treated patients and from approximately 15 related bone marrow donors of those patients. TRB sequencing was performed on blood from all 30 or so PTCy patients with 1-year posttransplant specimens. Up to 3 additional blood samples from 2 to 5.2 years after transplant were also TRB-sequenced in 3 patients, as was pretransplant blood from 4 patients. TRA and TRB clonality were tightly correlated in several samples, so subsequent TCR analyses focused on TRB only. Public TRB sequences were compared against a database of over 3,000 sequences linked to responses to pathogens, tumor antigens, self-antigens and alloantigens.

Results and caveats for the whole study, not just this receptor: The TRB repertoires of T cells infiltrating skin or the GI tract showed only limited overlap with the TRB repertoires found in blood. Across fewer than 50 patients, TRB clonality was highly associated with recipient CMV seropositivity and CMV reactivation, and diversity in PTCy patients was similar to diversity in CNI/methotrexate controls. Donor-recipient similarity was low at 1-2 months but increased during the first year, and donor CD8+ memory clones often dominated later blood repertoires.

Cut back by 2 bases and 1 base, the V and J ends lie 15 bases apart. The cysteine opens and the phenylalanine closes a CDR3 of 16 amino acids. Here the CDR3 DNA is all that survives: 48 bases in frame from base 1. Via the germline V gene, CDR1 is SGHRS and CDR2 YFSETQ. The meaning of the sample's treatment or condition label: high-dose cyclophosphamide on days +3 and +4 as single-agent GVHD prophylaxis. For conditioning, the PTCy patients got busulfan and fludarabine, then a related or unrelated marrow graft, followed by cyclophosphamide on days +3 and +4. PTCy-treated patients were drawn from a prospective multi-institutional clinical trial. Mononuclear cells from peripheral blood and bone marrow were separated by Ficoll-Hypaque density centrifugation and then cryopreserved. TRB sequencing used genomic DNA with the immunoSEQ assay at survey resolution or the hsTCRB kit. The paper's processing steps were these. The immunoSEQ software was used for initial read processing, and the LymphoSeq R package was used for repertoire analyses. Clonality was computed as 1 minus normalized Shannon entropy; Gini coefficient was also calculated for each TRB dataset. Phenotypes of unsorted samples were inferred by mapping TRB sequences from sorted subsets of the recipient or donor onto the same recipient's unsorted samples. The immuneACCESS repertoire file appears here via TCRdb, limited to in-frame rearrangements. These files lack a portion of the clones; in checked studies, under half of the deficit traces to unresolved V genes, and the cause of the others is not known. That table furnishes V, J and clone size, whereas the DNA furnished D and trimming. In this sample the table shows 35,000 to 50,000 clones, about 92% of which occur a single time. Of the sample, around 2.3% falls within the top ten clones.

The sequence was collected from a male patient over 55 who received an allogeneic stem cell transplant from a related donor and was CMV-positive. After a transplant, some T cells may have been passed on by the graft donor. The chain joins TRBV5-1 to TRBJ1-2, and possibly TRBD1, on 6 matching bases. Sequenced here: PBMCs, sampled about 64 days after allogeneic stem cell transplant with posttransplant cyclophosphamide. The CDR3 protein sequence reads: CASSFGQIGFNYGYTF. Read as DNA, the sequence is TGCGCCAGCAGCTTTGGACAGATAGGATTTAACTATGGCTACACCTTC.